This T cell receptor beta chain emerged from a study of blood T cell repertoires in COVID-19. Background on the study: The analysed material was cDNA or gDNA that came from T cells, B-cell-depleted T cells, or PBMCs.

Authors' analysis steps: Estimates of nucleated cell counts were drawn from the amplification of reference gene primers. Profiled with immunoSEQ multiplex PCR; TCRdb holds only in-frame clones, not every one. That table is the source of V, J and clone size, and D and trimming were worked out from the DNA. The table includes approximately 110,000 clones, approximately 89% detected once. The CDR3 contains 16 residues. Trimming took 0 bases from V and 6 from J; bases not matched to a gene: 8. CDR1 and CDR2 (germline): MNHEY, SVGAGI. This TCR was recovered from a woman older than 75 with COVID-19, enrolled during active disease. The sample taken for sequencing was peripheral blood. The gene calls are TRBV6-5 and TRBJ2-5; 9 bases match TRBD2. For the CDR3, the DNA is TGTGCCAGCAGTTACTCGACGCGGGAGGGGACCCAGACCCAGTACTTC. Its protein is CASSYSTREGTQTQYF.